This note documents a single TCR beta chain sequence. Antigen: not known. During its preparation, the TCRbeta library received unique molecular identifiers. MiXCR, run by TCRdb on the PCR reads, gives a single entry per CDR3 protein. The table includes 350,000 to 500,000 distinct CDR3 sequences, around 46% detected once. This specimen belongs to a study of T-cell reconstitution after alpha-beta-depleted transplantation in children. Study-wide results and limits: The authors attributed T-cell counts and diversity one year after transplant mostly to newly produced T cells. About two months after transplant, alpha-beta T cells reportedly came from several hundred expanded graft clones. Recipient T cells and thymic progenitors that survived gave rise to the high TCRbeta diversity observed at day 60 in some patients.

The trim removed 10 bases at V and 7 bases at J, leaving 21 bases unmatched. This CDR3 spans 18 amino acids. From germline, CDR1 is SGHVS and CDR2 FQNEAQ. The clonotype was recovered from a girl aged 2 to 9 with aplastic anemia, due to receive a stem cell transplant. The V and J genes are TRBV7-8 and TRBJ2-1, with TRBD2 matching 11 bases. Sequenced material: PBMCs, taken before TCRalphabeta/CD19-depleted stem cell transplant. CDR3: CAIAGGRKTSGSTNEQFF. In nucleotides, the CDR3 is TGTGCCATAGCGGGGGGGCGAAAAACTAGCGGGAGCACGAATGAGCAGTTCTTC.